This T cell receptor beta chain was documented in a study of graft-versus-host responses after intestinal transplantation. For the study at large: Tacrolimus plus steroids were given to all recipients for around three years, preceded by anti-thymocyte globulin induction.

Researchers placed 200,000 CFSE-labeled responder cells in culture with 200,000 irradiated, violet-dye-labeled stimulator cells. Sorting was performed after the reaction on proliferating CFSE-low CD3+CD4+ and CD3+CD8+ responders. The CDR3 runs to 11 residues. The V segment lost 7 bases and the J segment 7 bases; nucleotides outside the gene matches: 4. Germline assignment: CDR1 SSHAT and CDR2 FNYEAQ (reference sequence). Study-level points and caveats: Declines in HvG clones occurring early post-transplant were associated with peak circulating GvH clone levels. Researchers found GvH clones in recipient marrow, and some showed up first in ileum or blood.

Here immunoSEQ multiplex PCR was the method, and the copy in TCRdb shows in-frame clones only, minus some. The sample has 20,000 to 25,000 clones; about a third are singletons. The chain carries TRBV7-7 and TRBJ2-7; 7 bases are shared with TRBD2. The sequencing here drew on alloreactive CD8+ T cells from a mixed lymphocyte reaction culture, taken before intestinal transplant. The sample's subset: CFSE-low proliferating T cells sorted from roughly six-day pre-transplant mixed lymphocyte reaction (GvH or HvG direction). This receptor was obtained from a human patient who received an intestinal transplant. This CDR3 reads CASKNGGEQYF. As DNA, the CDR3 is TGTGCCAGCAAAAACGGGGGGGAGCAGTACTTC. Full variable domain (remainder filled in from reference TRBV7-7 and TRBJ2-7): GAGVSQSPRYKVTKRGQDVTLRCDPISSHATLYWYQQALGQGPEFLTYFNYEAQPDKSGLPSDRFSAERPEGSISTLTIQRTEQRDSAMYRCASKNGGEQYFGPGTRLTVT.